Shown below are 15 T cell receptor beta chains from a single sample sequenced in a study of blood T cell repertoires in COVID-19. Some clones are missing from TCRdb's copy, which holds only in-frame ones; the method was immunoSEQ multiplex PCR. Among about 230,000 clones listed, roughly 82% were seen once. What was sequenced was peripheral blood. The source of these receptors is a man between 35 and 55 years old who had recovered from COVID-19.

The V and J genes are TRBV30 and TRBJ2-5, with a weak D call TRBD2 (6 bases). Judging by the DNA end, TRBJ2-7 fits better; the J call may be wrong. The germline V gene encodes CDR1 GTSNPN and CDR2 SVGIG (reference sequence). CDR3 length: 15 residues. The DNA of the CDR3 is TGTGCCTGGAGTGTACGTGGGAGGCCCCGAGCCGAGCAGTACTTC. Amino acids: CAWSVRGRPRAEQYF.

There are a few counts of this clone. V is TRBV5-1 and J is TRBJ1-1; TRBD1 is a possible D gene (5 bases). This CDR3 spans 13 amino acids. V lost 6 bases, J lost 1 base, and 10 bases lay in between. CDR1 and CDR2 from the germline V gene are SGHRS and YFSETQ. The DNA for the CDR3 is TGCGCCAGCACCCAACAGGAGAACACTGAAGCTTTCTTT. Its translation is CASTQQENTEAFF.

The gene calls are TRBV7-2 and TRBJ1-5; perhaps TRBD1 as D (6 bases). V shed 4 bases and J shed 0 bases, with 16 bases lying between them. The CDR3 totals 17 residues. Germline V gives CDR1 SGHTA, CDR2 FQGNSA. CDR3 amino acids: CASSYTAGADSNQPQHF. The CDR3 DNA follows: TGTGCCAGCAGCTATACCGCAGGGGCGGATAGCAATCAGCCCCAGCATTTT. Combining the CDR3 with reference TRBV7-2 and TRBJ1-5 gives the whole variable domain GAGVSQSPSNKVTEKGKDVELRCDPISGHTALYWYRQSLGQGLEFLIYFQGNSAPDKSGLPSDRFSAERTGGSVSTLTIQRTQQEDSAVYLCASSYTAGADSNQPQHFGDGTRLSIL.

The rearrangement joins TRBV4-1 to TRBJ2-7, with no clear D. CDR3 length: 15 amino acids. Between the trimmed V and J ends, which lost 4 bases and 7 bases, there was a span of 20 bases. Germline-derived CDR1 and CDR2 are MGHRA and YSYEKL. The CDR3 spells CASSPLLSFLLEQYF. The CDR3 coding sequence is TGCGCCAGCAGCCCCTTGTTGTCGTTCCTCTTAGAGCAGTACTTC.

This clone was seen once. V gene TRBV25-1 combines with J gene TRBJ2-3; a weak D match, TRBD2 (5 bases). The CDR3 has 18 amino acids. The germline V and J ends were trimmed by 3 bases and 5 bases, with 24 bases remaining between them. The germline gives CDR1 MGHDK, CDR2 SYGVNS. DNA of the CDR3: TGTGCCAGCAGTGATTACGGCGGGCGAACAGACCTGGGAGATACGCAGTATTTT. Protein product: CASSDYGGRTDLGDTQYF.

This rearrangement joins TRBV5-1 to TRBJ1-2, with 10 bases lining up with TRBD1. The V and J ends lost 3 bases and 3 bases, in that order; junction bases with no gene match: 8. CDR1 SGHRS and CDR2 YFSETQ come from the germline V gene. This CDR3 comprises 16 residues. As DNA, the CDR3 is TGCGCCAGCAGCTCGGCCGGGACAGGGGCTGACTATGGCTACACCTTC. Amino acids: CASSSAGTGADYGYTF.

The chain employs TRBV7-9 and TRBJ2-7; TRBD2 is a possible D gene (5 bases). Germline values: CDR1 SEHNR, CDR2 FQNEAQ (reference sequence). With 2 bases removed from V and 2 bases from J, the gap between germline ends came to 13 bases. The CDR3 is made up of 15 amino acids. The CDR3 sequence: CASSLLASKAYEQYF. Here the CDR3 DNA reads TGTGCCAGCAGCTTATTGGCTAGCAAGGCCTACGAGCAGTACTTC.

This clone was seen a single time. The chain carries TRBV5-1 and TRBJ2-1, with D perhaps matching TRBD2 (6 bases). Between the trimmed V and J ends, which lost 4 bases and 4 bases, there was a span of 6 bases. This CDR3 has 12 amino acids. CDR1 and CDR2 from the germline V gene are SGHRS and YFSETQ. Here the CDR3 reads CASSREYNEQFF. The DNA for the CDR3 is TGCGCCAGCAGCCGGGAGTACAATGAGCAGTTCTTC.

The CDR3 nucleotides are TGCGCCAGCAGCCAAGATCAGGAGGACGAGCAGTACTTC. Translated: CASSQDQEDEQYF. V gene TRBV4-3 combines with J gene TRBJ2-7; maybe TRBD2 (5 bases). The germline V and J ends were trimmed by 0 bases and 5 bases, with 8 bases remaining between them. Germline CDR1 is LGHNA and CDR2 is YSLEER. The CDR3 extends over 13 amino acids.

This rearrangement joins TRBV6-2 or TRBV6-3 to TRBJ2-1; D is perhaps TRBD2 (7 bases). V dropped 2 bases and J dropped 5 bases, with 13 bases sitting between them. The CDR3 runs 15 residues. From germline, CDR1 is MNHEY and CDR2 SVGEGT. The CDR3 reads CASSYGGAGNNEQFF. The CDR3 coding sequence is TGTGCCAGCAGTTACGGGGGGGCGGGAAACAATGAGCAGTTCTTC.

The chain links TRBV5-5 to TRBJ1-5; 9 positions agree with TRBD1. Germline V gives CDR1 SGHKS, CDR2 YYEKEE (reference sequence). This CDR3 contains 16 residues. V was clipped by 4 bases and J by 6 bases; unmatched bases: 11. The CDR3: CASSPYTGGEGQPQHF. As DNA, the CDR3 is TGTGCCAGCAGCCCCTACACAGGGGGCGAGGGTCAGCCCCAGCATTTT.

This clone was counted at least ten times. The chain is built from TRBV5-6 and TRBJ2-5; a weak D match, TRBD2 (5 bases). The CDR3 contains 14 residues. V lost 2 bases to trimming and J lost 7 bases, with 15 bases between them. The germline V gene has CDR1 SGHDT and CDR2 YYEEEE. The DNA for the CDR3 is TGTGCCAGCAGCTTCACCGGGATCCCGGGGACCCAGTACTTC. It codes for CASSFTGIPGTQYF.

Note on this clone: One end of the junction is discordant with germline, which a read error may explain. This rearrangement joins TRBV5-6 to TRBJ1-4; TRBD1 aligns across 8 bases. The CDR3 is made up of 17 amino acids. The germline gives CDR1 SGHDT, CDR2 YYEEEE. As DNA, the CDR3 is TGTGCCAGCGGCTTATCATTAACAGGGACAGGTCCTGAAAAACTGTTTTTT. Its translation is CASGLSLTGTGPEKLFF.

The chain combines TRBV4-1 with TRBJ1-2, with D unclear. The germline gives CDR1 MGHRA, CDR2 YSYEKL. The CDR3 sequence is 15 residues long. V dropped 3 bases and J dropped 3 bases, with 14 bases sitting between them. In DNA form, the CDR3 reads TGCGCCAGCAGCCATTCGGGAAAGAGGGACTATGGCTACACCTTC. It translates to CASSHSGKRDYGYTF.

The rearrangement uses TRBV9 and TRBJ1-5; D gene uncertain. V was trimmed by 4 bases and J by 4 bases, leaving 15 bases between them. In germline, CDR1 is SGDLS, CDR2 YYNGEE. CDR3 length: 15 residues. CDR3 protein: CASSPSGVRNQPQHF. CDR3 nucleotides: TGTGCCAGCAGCCCCTCGGGAGTGCGGAATCAGCCCCAGCATTTT.